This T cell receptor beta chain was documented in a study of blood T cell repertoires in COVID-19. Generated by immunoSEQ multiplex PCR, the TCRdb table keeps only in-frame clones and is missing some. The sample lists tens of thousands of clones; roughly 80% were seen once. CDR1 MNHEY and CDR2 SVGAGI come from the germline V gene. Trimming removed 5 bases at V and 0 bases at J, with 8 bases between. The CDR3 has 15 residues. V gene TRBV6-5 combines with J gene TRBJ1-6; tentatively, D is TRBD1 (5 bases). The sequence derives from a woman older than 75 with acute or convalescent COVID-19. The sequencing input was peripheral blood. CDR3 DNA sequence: TGTGCCAGCAGTCTAGGACACTCCTATAATTCACCCCTCCACTTT. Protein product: CASSLGHSYNSPLHF.